Following are 5 T cell receptor beta chains from one sample sequenced in a study of blood T cell repertoires in COVID-19. Profiled with immunoSEQ multiplex PCR; TCRdb holds only in-frame clones, not every one. This sample carries fewer than 150,000 clones, approximately 87% of them seen once, and the ten largest clones take more than 3.5%. The sequencing sample was made of peripheral blood. All receptors come from an older woman with acute or convalescent COVID-19.

The chain carries TRBV11-2 and TRBJ2-2; possibly TRBD1 for D (5 bases). V lost 6 bases, J lost 1 base, and 15 bases lay in between. In germline, CDR1 is SGHAT, CDR2 FQNNGV. The CDR3 is 16 residues long. The DNA for the CDR3 is TGTGCCAGCAGTCGTGTTACGACAGTGAACACCGGGGAGCTGTTTTTT. Translating it yields CASSRVTTVNTGELFF.

This clone has only one observation. V gene TRBV11-1 combines with J gene TRBJ2-7; 7 bases map to TRBD1. Germline assignment: CDR1 SGHAT and CDR2 FQDESV (reference sequence). CDR3 length equals 12 residues. V dropped 6 bases and J dropped 2; count of bases not matched to a gene: 1. The CDR3 reads CASRGQTYEQYV. The CDR3, as DNA: TGTGCCAGCAGGGGACAGACCTACGAGCAGTACGTC.

This sequence joins TRBV10-3 and TRBJ2-7; a weak D match, TRBD1 (6 bases). V was cut by 9 bases and J by 0 bases, with 15 bases left in between. The CDR3 totals 14 residues. The germline V gene encodes CDR1 ENHRY and CDR2 SYGVKD. The CDR3 DNA follows: TGTGCCATAAAAGACAGGACCAGCTCCTACGAGCAGTACTTC. Its translation: CAIKDRTSSYEQYF.

This clone came up a few times. V gene TRBV7-8 combines with J gene TRBJ2-7; 11 bases fit TRBD2. The junction had 15 bases not matched to a gene; V was cut back by 8 bases and J by 3 bases. Germline CDR1 and CDR2: SGHVS and FQNEAQ. The CDR3 sequence is 17 residues long. This chain's CDR3 is CASSGTSGPAGGYEQYV. The CDR3 bases are TGTGCCAGCTCCGGGACTAGCGGCCCTGCTGGAGGCTACGAGCAGTACGTC.

This chain links TRBV18 with TRBJ1-5; possibly TRBD1 for D (5 bases). Germline V gene lookup returns CDR1 KGHSH and CDR2 LQKENI. The CDR3 covers 14 residues. The V end was cut by 2 bases, the J end by 6 bases, with 11 bases between. For the CDR3, the DNA is TGTGCCAGCTCACCAGCAGGGAGGGCTCAGCCCCAGCATTTT. Protein sequence: CASSPAGRAQPQHF.